The 10 T cell receptor beta chains reported below all come from one sample, sequenced in a study of cytomegalovirus exposure and HLA in healthy donors. PCR employed 60 Vbeta and 13 Jbeta primers. The method was immunoSEQ multiplex PCR; TCRdb's version includes in-frame clones alone and lacks a portion of them. The sample consists of about 200,000 clones, roughly 74% of them appearing once. The sample taken for sequencing was PBMCs. These receptors came from a woman aged 25 to 39 in good health and CMV-seropositive.

J is TRBJ1-5 and V is TRBV6-1; D call uncertain. CDR3 size: 15 residues. Trimming took off 1 base at V and 7 bases at J, with 14 bases between the two ends. Germline lookup yields CDR1 MNHNS and CDR2 SASEGT. CDR3: CASSEGMGSGQPQHF. The DNA for the CDR3 is TGTGCCAGCAGTGAAGGTATGGGGAGTGGGCAGCCCCAGCATTTT.

This clone has more than one count but fewer than ten. The CDR3 DNA is TGTGCCAGTAGTATAGATAAATCTCAGCCCCAGCATTTT. The encoded protein is CASSIDKSQPQHF. The chain couples TRBV19 to TRBJ1-5; no definite D call. Per germline, CDR1 LNHDA and CDR2 SQIVND (reference sequence). V dropped 0 bases and J dropped 6 bases, with 6 bases sitting between them. The CDR3 contains 13 residues.

The V gene is TRBV7-3, the J gene TRBJ2-1; possible D gene TRBD2, 6 bases. V lost 3 bases and J 4 bases, leaving 10 bases between the germline ends. This CDR3 comprises 14 residues. Germline V gene lookup returns CDR1 SGHTA and CDR2 FQGTGA. The CDR3 sequence is CASSFTAGYNEQFF. The CDR3 nucleotides are TGTGCCAGCAGCTTCACAGCGGGTTACAATGAGCAGTTCTTC.

The gene calls are TRBV5-6 and TRBJ1-1; tentatively, D is TRBD1 (6 bases). Trimming stripped 9 bases from V and 0 bases from J, with 12 bases between. Germline CDR1 is SGHDT and CDR2 is YYEEEE. This CDR3 has 13 residues. As DNA, the CDR3 is TGTGCCACCGAGGACAGACTGAACACTGAAGCTTTCTTT. It specifies CATEDRLNTEAFF.

This chain joins TRBV2 and TRBJ2-2, with TRBD1 identical over 9 bases. The trim removed 2 bases at V and 5 bases at J, leaving 6 bases unmatched. CDR1 and CDR2 from the germline V gene are SNHLY and FYNNEI. The CDR3 has 16 amino acids. This chain's CDR3 is CASSELGQGGTGELFF. CDR3 DNA: TGTGCCAGCAGTGAACTGGGACAGGGAGGAACCGGGGAGCTGTTTTTT. Based on the CDR3 plus reference TRBV2 and TRBJ2-2, the full variable domain is EPEVTQTPSHQVTQMGQEVILRCVPISNHLYFYWYRQILGQKVEFLVSFYNNEISEKSEIFDDQFSVERPDGSNFTLKIRSTKLEDSAMYFCASSELGQGGTGELFFGEGSRLTVL.

The chain recombines TRBV15 with TRBJ2-7; weak D call: TRBD2 (5 bases). This CDR3 region has 17 residues. The germline CDR1 and CDR2 sequences are LNHNV and YYDKDF (reference sequence). V dropped 0 bases and J dropped 4 bases, with 19 bases sitting between them. The CDR3 region is CATSRDHSRRLKYEQYF. For the CDR3, the DNA is TGTGCCACCAGCAGAGATCACAGTAGGAGGCTAAAATACGAGCAGTACTTC.

The CDR3 DNA is TGTGCCAGCAGCCCCCCAGGGAATGAAGTAAACATTCAGTACTTC. Translating it yields CASSPPGNEVNIQYF. The chain has TRBV13 and TRBJ2-4; D perhaps matches TRBD1 (5 bases). In germline, CDR1 is PRHDT, CDR2 FYEKMQ (reference sequence). This CDR3 has 15 residues. V lost 5 bases to trimming and J lost 6 bases, with 17 bases between them.

As regards this clone: This CDR3 is also generated by other DNA sequences in the sample. This chain connects TRBV5-1 to TRBJ2-3; the D gene is possibly TRBD2 (7 bases). V was pared by 0 bases and J by 2 bases, with 10 bases between. Germline V lookup: CDR1 SGHRS, CDR2 YFSETQ. This CDR3 region has 15 residues. As DNA, the CDR3 is TGCGCCAGCAGCTTGGAGGGGGGGTCCACAGATACGCAGTATTTT. Residues: CASSLEGGSTDTQYF.

The chain joins TRBV4-2 to TRBJ2-5; 12 bases are shared with TRBD2. The germline CDR1 and CDR2 sequences are LGHNA and YNFKEQ. J gave up 5 bases and V 0 bases, and 10 bases lay outside the gene matches. CDR3 length: 18 amino acids. This chain's CDR3 is CASSQDRLAGGIGETQYF. The CDR3 bases are TGTGCCAGCAGCCAAGATCGCCTAGCGGGGGGGATCGGGGAGACCCAGTACTTC.

This rearrangement joins TRBV28 to TRBJ2-5; maybe TRBD2 (5 bases). Germline values: CDR1 MDHEN, CDR2 SYDVKM. Trimming removed 3 bases at V and 5 bases at J, with 7 bases between. This CDR3 is built from 12 residues. CDR3 sequence reads: CASSLPGETQYF. The CDR3 DNA follows: TGTGCCAGCAGTTTGCCGGGGGAGACCCAGTACTTC.